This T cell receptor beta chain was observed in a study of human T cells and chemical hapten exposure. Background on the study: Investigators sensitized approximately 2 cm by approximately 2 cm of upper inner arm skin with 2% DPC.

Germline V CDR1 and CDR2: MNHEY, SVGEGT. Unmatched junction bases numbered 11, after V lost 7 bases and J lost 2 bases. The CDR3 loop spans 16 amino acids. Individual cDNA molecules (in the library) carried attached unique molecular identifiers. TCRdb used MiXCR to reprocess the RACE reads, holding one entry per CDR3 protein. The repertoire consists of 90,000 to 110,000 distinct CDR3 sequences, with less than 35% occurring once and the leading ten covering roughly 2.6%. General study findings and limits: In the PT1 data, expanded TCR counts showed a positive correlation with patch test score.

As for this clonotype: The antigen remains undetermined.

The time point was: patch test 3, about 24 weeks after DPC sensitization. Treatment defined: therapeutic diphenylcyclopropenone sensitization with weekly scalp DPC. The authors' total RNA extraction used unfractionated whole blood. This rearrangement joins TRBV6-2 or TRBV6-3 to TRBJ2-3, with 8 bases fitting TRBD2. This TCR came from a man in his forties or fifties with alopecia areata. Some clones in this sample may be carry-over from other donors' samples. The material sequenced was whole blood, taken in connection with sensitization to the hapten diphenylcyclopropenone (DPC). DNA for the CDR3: TGTGCCAGCACCGGAAGCGAGCGGGAGAACACAGATACGCAGTATTTT. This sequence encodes CASTGSERENTDTQYF.